These 25 T cell receptor beta chains were sequenced from one sample in a study of control samples from healthy donors and cancer patients. Method: immunoSEQ multiplex PCR; TCRdb's copy keeps in-frame clones and lacks some. The data contain around 110,000 clones, around 90% of them singletons. Specimen: blood. Every receptor here comes from a woman in her seventies in good health.

The rearrangement uses TRBV9 and TRBJ2-3; D is uncertain. The germline V gene encodes CDR1 SGDLS and CDR2 YYNGEE. The CDR3 sequence is 15 residues long. Trimming stripped 0 bases from V and 2 bases from J, with 10 bases between. The chain's CDR3 is CASSVAGSFTDTQYF. As DNA, the CDR3 is TGTGCCAGCAGCGTAGCTGGGTCCTTCACAGATACGCAGTATTTT.

The chain links TRBV7-9 to TRBJ2-2; D gene ambiguous. V lost 1 base to trimming and J lost 7 bases, with 16 bases between them. Per the germline V gene, CDR1 is SEHNR and CDR2 is FQNEAQ (reference sequence). The CDR3 has 16 amino acids. The CDR3 DNA reads as TGTGCCAGCAGCTTAGTGGCCAGTTTGACGGGCGGGGAGCTGTTTTTT. Its protein is CASSLVASLTGGELFF.

This clone was recorded once. The chain recombines TRBV9 with TRBJ2-7; 12 nucleotides match TRBD2. Germline V gene sequence: CDR1 SGDLS, CDR2 YYNGEE. The CDR3 consists of 15 residues. J lost 4 bases, V lost 4 bases, and 6 bases had no gene match. The CDR3 DNA reads as TGTGCCAGCAGCTCGGGACTAGCGGGCCAATACGAGCAGTACTTC. Translation gives CASSSGLAGQYEQYF.

CDR3 sequence: CASSESTGKGSPLHF. The CDR3 DNA sequence: TGCGCCAGCAGTGAGTCGACGGGAAAGGGTTCACCCCTCCACTTT. This sequence joins TRBV10-1 and TRBJ1-6; D gene ambiguous. CDR3 size: 15 residues. Trimming left V 0 bases short and J 9 bases short, with 12 bases between. Germline V gene lookup returns CDR1 WNHNN and CDR2 SYGVQD (reference sequence).

V and J are TRBV6-6 and TRBJ2-7; D ambiguous. V lost 0 bases and J 3 bases, leaving 3 bases between the germline ends. The CDR3 is 12 residues long. Looked up from germline, CDR1 is MNHNY and CDR2 is SVGAGI (reference sequence). CDR3 in DNA: TGTGCCAGCAGTTACTCGGACTACGAGCAGTACTTC. It specifies CASSYSDYEQYF.

This chain uses TRBV7-6 with TRBJ2-3; TRBD2 agrees at 10 bases. The CDR3 runs 15 residues. With V trimmed by 4 bases and J by 4 bases, 5 bases remained unmatched. Germline assignment: CDR1 SGHVS and CDR2 FNYEAQ. The CDR3 loop is CASSSSGGGSDTQYF. For the CDR3, the DNA is TGTGCCAGCAGCTCGAGCGGGGGGGGGTCAGATACGCAGTATTTT.

As concerns this clone: Mismatch with germline at one junction end may stem from a read error. The gene calls are TRBV6-6 and TRBJ1-5; D remains ambiguous. The V gene's germline CDR1 is MNHNY and CDR2 SVGAGI (reference sequence). The CDR3 extends over 14 amino acids. The CDR3 region is CASSGVGSYQPQHF. In DNA form, the CDR3 reads TGTGCCAGCAGTGGTGTAGGTAGCTATCAGCCCCAGCATTTT.

This clone has more than one count but fewer than ten. The J gene is TRBJ1-1, the V gene TRBV4-3; D gene unclear. The V gene lost 2 bases and the J gene lost 1 base, with 11 bases spanning the gap. The CDR3 spans 15 residues. Germline V gives CDR1 LGHNA, CDR2 YSLEER. The CDR3 nucleotides read TGCGCCAGCAGCCAAATGCCCACGGAGAACACTGAAGCTTTCTTT. Translation: CASSQMPTENTEAFF.

The J gene is TRBJ2-7, the V gene TRBV5-1, with 9 bases matching TRBD1. The CDR3 extends over 14 amino acids. V gave up 4 bases and J gave up 2 bases; unmatched junction bases: 4. CDR1 and CDR2 from the germline V gene are SGHRS and YFSETQ. CDR3 DNA sequence: TGCGCCAGCAGCCCACGACAGGGGGCCTACGAGCAGTACTTC. As protein: CASSPRQGAYEQYF.

The chain's CDR3 is CASRSQGTLGTDTQYF. CDR3 nucleotide sequence: TGCGCCAGCAGATCCCAGGGGACTTTGGGCACAGATACGCAGTATTTT. The chain uses TRBV10-2 and TRBJ2-3, with D perhaps given as TRBD1 or TRBD2 (6 bases each). This CDR3 is 16 amino acids long. Germline V gene sequence: CDR1 WSHSY, CDR2 SAAADI. Deletions cut 6 bases from V and 1 base from J, with 17 bases between.

The rearrangement uses TRBV3-1 (or the pseudogene TRBV3-2) and TRBJ2-2; 7 bases are shared with TRBD1. Looked up from germline, CDR1 is LGHDT and CDR2 is YNNKEL (reference sequence). Unmatched junction bases numbered 1, after V lost 2 bases and J lost 1 base. The CDR3 runs 15 residues. CDR3 protein: CASSQWTGNTGELFF. CDR3 DNA sequence: TGTGCCAGCAGCCAATGGACAGGGAACACCGGGGAGCTGTTTTTT.

This clone has just a few counts. CDR3 nucleotide sequence: TGTGCCAGCAGCCAAGGAGCGGGTGTCTACGAGCAGTACTTC. Its translation is CASSQGAGVYEQYF. This rearrangement joins TRBV3-1 (or the pseudogene TRBV3-2) to TRBJ2-7; D perhaps matches TRBD2 (6 bases). Germline V CDR1 and CDR2: LGHDT, YNNKEL (reference sequence). The CDR3 runs 14 residues. V lost 1 base and J 3 bases, leaving 10 bases between the germline ends.

This chain's CDR3 is CASSQGSHQPQHF. For the CDR3, the DNA is TGTGCCAGCAGCCAAGGCAGCCATCAGCCCCAGCATTTT. This sequence joins TRBV3-1 (or the pseudogene TRBV3-2) and TRBJ1-5; D is unresolved. With 1 base removed from V and 5 bases from J, the gap between germline ends came to 6 bases. The CDR3 is 13 amino acids. Germline CDR1 is LGHDT and CDR2 is YNNKEL (reference sequence).

This clone has just a few counts. The gene calls are TRBV7-2 and TRBJ1-4, with TRBD1 matching 7 bases. Germline values: CDR1 SGHTA, CDR2 FQGNSA. J gave up 6 bases and V 5 bases, and 12 bases lay outside the gene matches. The CDR3 has 16 amino acids. CDR3 sequence: CASSPPPGQPYEKLFF. The CDR3 DNA is TGTGCCAGCAGCCCTCCCCCGGGACAGCCTTATGAAAAACTGTTTTTT. Supplemented by reference TRBV7-2 and TRBJ1-4, the full variable domain reads GAGVSQSPSNKVTEKGKDVELRCDPISGHTALYWYRQSLGQGLEFLIYFQGNSAPDKSGLPSDRFSAERTGGSVSTLTIQRTQQEDSAVYLCASSPPPGQPYEKLFFGSGTQLSVL.

The chain carries TRBV6-5 and TRBJ1-1, with 8 bases identical to TRBD1. The CDR3 consists of 13 residues. The germline CDR1 and CDR2 sequences are MNHEY and SVGAGI. The trim removed 8 bases at V and 3 bases at J, leaving 5 bases unmatched. CDR3 amino acids: CASGNRGDTEAFF. Here the CDR3 DNA reads TGTGCCAGCGGAAACAGGGGGGACACTGAAGCTTTCTTT.

This chain links TRBV7-9 with TRBJ1-3; 9 nucleotides align to TRBD1. J was trimmed by 1 base and V by 5 bases; bases with no gene match: 9. The CDR3 length is 17 residues. The germline V gene has CDR1 SEHNR and CDR2 FQNEAQ (reference sequence). This CDR3 reads CASSPAGTGRSGNTIYF. The CDR3, as DNA: TGTGCCAGCAGCCCCGCCGGGACAGGGAGGTCTGGAAACACCATATATTTT.

The chain combines TRBV2 with TRBJ2-7, with D uncertain. This CDR3 spans 14 amino acids. Germline V gene lookup returns CDR1 SNHLY and CDR2 FYNNEI. V lost 7 bases to trimming and J lost 2 bases, with 15 bases between them. CDR3 in DNA: TGTGCCAGCATGCAGCAGGCGGCGGCCTACGAGCAGTACTTC. Amino acid sequence: CASMQQAAAYEQYF.

The chain has TRBV6-5 and TRBJ2-7; weak D call: TRBD1 (5 bases). The CDR3 runs 13 residues. Deletions cut 4 bases from V and 3 bases from J, with 10 bases between. CDR1 is MNHEY, CDR2 SVGAGI, per germline. In nucleotides, the CDR3 is TGTGCCAGCAGTTCAGGGTCGGACTACGAGCAGTACTTC. Its protein is CASSSGSDYEQYF.

This rearrangement joins TRBV6-6 to TRBJ2-3; D call uncertain. The CDR3 covers 13 residues. Trimming removed 8 bases at V and 0 bases at J, with 9 bases between. From germline, CDR1 is MNHNY and CDR2 SVGAGI (reference sequence). CDR3 in amino acids: CASRGSSTDTQYF. For the CDR3, the DNA is TGTGCCAGCCGCGGTTCTAGCACAGATACGCAGTATTTT.

The chain is built from TRBV4-2 and TRBJ2-7; TRBD2 aligns across 10 bases. Trimming at V came to 0 bases and at J to 0 bases, leaving 5 bases not matched to a gene. The CDR3 covers 17 residues. Germline V lookup: CDR1 LGHNA, CDR2 YNFKEQ. CDR3 sequence: CASSQDTSGVTSYEQYF. CDR3 sequence (DNA): TGTGCCAGCAGCCAAGATACTAGCGGGGTTACCTCCTACGAGCAGTACTTC.

CDR3 DNA sequence: TGCGCCAGCAGTGAGCGAATTCGGACAGGACCGGGGGATGGCTACACCTTC. Its translation is CASSERIRTGPGDGYTF. The chain carries TRBV10-2 and TRBJ1-2; the match to TRBD1 covers 7 bases. Germline CDR1 reads WSHSY; CDR2 reads SAAADI. The CDR3 totals 17 residues. The V gene end was trimmed by 2 bases and the J gene end by 6 bases; junction bases not matched to a gene: 15.

Worth noting for this clone: Other DNA sequences in this sample translate to the same CDR3. In DNA, the CDR3 is TGTGCCAGCAGCCTCAGGGGTTCGACTGAAGCTTTCTTT. This sequence encodes CASSLRGSTEAFF. The chain joins TRBV12-3 or TRBV12-4 to TRBJ1-1; maybe TRBD1 (6 bases). V dropped 6 bases and J dropped 5 bases, with 13 bases sitting between them. CDR3 length: 13 amino acids.

The sample holds one count of this clone. The J gene is TRBJ2-1, the V gene TRBV2; 15 positions agree with TRBD2. Trimming cost V 5 bases and J 0 bases; bases outside gene matches: 5. Germline V gene sequence: CDR1 SNHLY, CDR2 FYNNEI. The CDR3 has 18 amino acids. CDR3 in DNA: TGTGCCAGCAGTCCCGGACTAGCGGGGGGGAGCTCCTACAATGAGCAGTTCTTC. The encoded protein is CASSPGLAGGSSYNEQFF.

The chain is built from TRBV4-2 and TRBJ1-2; weak D call: TRBD1 (6 bases). Germline V gene data show CDR1 as LGHNA and CDR2 as YNFKEQ. This CDR3 has 15 residues. Trimming left V 0 bases short and J 12 bases short, with 20 bases between. The CDR3 nucleotides read TGTGCCAGCAGCCAAGATATCACAGGGTCGCGAAGGAACACCTTC. This gives the protein CASSQDITGSRRNTF.

As DNA, the CDR3 is TGTGCCAGCCGAATGACAGGCAATCAGCCCCAGCATTTT. Its translation: CASRMTGNQPQHF. The gene calls are TRBV6-5 and TRBJ1-5; TRBD1 might be the D (5 bases). Germline CDR1 reads MNHEY; CDR2 reads SVGAGI. Trimming cost V 8 bases and J 2 bases, with 10 bases left between them. The CDR3 is 13 amino acids.